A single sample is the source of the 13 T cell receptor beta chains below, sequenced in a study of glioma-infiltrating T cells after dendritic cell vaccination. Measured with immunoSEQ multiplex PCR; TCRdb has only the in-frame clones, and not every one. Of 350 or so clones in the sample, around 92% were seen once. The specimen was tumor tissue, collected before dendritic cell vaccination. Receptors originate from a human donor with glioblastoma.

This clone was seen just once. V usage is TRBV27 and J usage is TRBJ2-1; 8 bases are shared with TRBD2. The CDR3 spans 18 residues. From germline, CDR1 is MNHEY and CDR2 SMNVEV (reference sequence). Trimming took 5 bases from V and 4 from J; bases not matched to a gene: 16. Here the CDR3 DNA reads TGTGCCAGCAGTCGCCGACCGGCGTATAGCGGGGAATACAATGAGCAGTTCTTC. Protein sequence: CASSRRPAYSGEYNEQFF.

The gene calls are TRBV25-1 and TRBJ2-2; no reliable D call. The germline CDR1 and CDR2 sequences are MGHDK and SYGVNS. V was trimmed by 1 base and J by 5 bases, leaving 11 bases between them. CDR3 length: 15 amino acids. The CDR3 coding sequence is TGTGCCAGCAGTGAATGTTCAGGTATGACCGGGGAGCTGTTTTTT. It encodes CASSECSGMTGELFF.

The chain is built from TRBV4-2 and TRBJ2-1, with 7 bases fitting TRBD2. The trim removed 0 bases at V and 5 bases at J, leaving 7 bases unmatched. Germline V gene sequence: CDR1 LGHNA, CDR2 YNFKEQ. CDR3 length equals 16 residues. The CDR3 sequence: CASSQDDRDYNNEQFF. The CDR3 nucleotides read TGTGCCAGCAGCCAAGATGACCGGGACTATAACAATGAGCAGTTCTTC.

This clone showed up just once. The CDR3 DNA follows: TGCGCCAGCAGCCCGACAATGGCTAATGAAAAACTGTTTTTT. It codes for CASSPTMANEKLFF. This chain uses TRBV5-1 with TRBJ1-4; D is ambiguous. Trimming stripped 4 bases from V and 3 bases from J, with 10 bases between. The CDR3 covers 14 residues. Germline CDR1 and CDR2: SGHRS and YFSETQ.

The CDR3 region is CASSYGRGGSYEQYF. The CDR3 nucleotides read TGTGCCAGCAGCTACGGACGGGGGGGCTCCTACGAGCAGTACTTC. V gene TRBV5-5 combines with J gene TRBJ2-5, with 8 bases matching TRBD2. With the DNA end fitting TRBJ2-7 better, the J assignment may be wrong. Germline V gives CDR1 SGHKS, CDR2 YYEKEE (reference sequence). This CDR3 contains 15 residues.

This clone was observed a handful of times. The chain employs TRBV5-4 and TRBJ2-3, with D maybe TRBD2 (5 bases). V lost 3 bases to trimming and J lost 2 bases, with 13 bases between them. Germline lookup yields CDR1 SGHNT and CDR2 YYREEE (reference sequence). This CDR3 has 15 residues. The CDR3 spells CASSYNPGSTDTQYF. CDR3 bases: TGTGCCAGCAGCTATAATCCGGGGTCCACAGATACGCAGTATTTT.

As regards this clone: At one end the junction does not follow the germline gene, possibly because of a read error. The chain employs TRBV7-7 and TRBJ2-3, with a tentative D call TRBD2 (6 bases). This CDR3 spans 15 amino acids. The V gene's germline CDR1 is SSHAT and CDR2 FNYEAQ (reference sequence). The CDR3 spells CASSLGGRITDTQYF. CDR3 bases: TGTGCTAGCAGCTTAGGTGGGAGGATCACAGATACGCAGTATTTT. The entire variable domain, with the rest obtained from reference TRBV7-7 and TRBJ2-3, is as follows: GAGVSQSPRYKVTKRGQDVTLRCDPISSHATLYWYQQALGQGPEFLTYFNYEAQPDKSGLPSDRFSAERPEGSISTLTIQRTEQRDSAMYRCASSLGGRITDTQYFGPGTRLTVL.

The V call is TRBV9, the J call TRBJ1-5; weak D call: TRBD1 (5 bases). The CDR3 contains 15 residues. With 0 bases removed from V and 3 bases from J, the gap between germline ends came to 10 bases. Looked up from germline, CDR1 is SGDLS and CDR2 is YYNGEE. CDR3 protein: CASSVDTDNNQPQHF. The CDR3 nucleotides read TGTGCCAGCAGCGTAGACACGGACAACAATCAGCCCCAGCATTTT.

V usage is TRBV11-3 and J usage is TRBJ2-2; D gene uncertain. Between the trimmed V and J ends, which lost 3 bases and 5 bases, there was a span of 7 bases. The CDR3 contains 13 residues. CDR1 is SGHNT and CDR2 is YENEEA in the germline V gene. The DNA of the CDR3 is TGTGCCAGCAGCTTTGATCAGACCGGGGAGCTGTTTTTT. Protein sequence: CASSFDQTGELFF. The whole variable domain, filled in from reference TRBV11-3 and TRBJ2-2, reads EAGVVQSPRYKIIEKKQPVAFWCNPISGHNTLYWYLQNLGQGPELLIRYENEEAVDDSQLPKDRFSAERLKGVDSTLKIQPAELGDSAVYLCASSFDQTGELFFGEGSRLTVL.

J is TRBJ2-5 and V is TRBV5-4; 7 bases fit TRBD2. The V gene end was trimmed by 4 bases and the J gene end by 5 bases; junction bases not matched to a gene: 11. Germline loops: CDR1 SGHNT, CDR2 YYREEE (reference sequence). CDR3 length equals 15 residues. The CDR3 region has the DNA TGTGCCAGCAGCCGCCGGGGCGGGAGTGGTGAGACCCAGTACTTC. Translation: CASSRRGGSGETQYF.

For the CDR3, the DNA is TGCGCCAGCAGCTTGGAGTTTCTAACCGGGGAGCTGTTTTTT. It encodes CASSLEFLTGELFF. The rearrangement uses TRBV5-1 and TRBJ2-2; no definite D call. CDR3 length equals 14 residues. Trimming left V 0 bases short and J 5 bases short, with 8 bases between. Germline-derived CDR1 and CDR2 are SGHRS and YFSETQ. Together with reference TRBV5-1 and TRBJ2-2, the CDR3 gives the full variable domain: KAGVTQTPRYLIKTRGQQVTLSCSPISGHRSVSWYQQTPGQGLQFLFEYFSETQRNKGNFPGRFSGRQFSNSRSEMNVSTLELGDSALYLCASSLEFLTGELFFGEGSRLTVL.

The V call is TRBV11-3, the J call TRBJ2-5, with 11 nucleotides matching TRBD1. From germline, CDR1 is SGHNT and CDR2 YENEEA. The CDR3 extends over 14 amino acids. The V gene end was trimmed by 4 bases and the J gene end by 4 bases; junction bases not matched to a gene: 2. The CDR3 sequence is CASSWTGGRETQYF. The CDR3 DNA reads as TGTGCCAGCAGCTGGACAGGGGGCAGAGAGACCCAGTACTTC.

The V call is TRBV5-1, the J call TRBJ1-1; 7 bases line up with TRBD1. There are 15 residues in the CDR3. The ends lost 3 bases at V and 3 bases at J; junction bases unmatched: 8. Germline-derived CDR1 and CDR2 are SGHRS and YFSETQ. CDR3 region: CASSYRQGGDTEAFF. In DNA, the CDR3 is TGCGCCAGCAGCTATCGACAGGGAGGAGACACTGAAGCTTTCTTT.